This T cell receptor beta chain was identified in a study of radiotherapy plus CTLA-4 blockade in lung cancer. Study details: In less than 20% of patients, objective responses were seen; 31% had disease control.

Study findings and constraints: Subsequent to radiotherapy plus ipilimumab, tumor-derived TCR clones underwent expansion in blood. In blood, early T cell clone dynamics reportedly predicted response best, together with interferon-beta.

Each patient with chemo-refractory metastatic non-small-cell lung cancer was treated with focal radiation plus CTLA-4 blockade using ipilimumab. A word on this clone: Its antigen remains unknown.

Some clones are missing from TCRdb's copy, which holds only in-frame ones; the method was immunoSEQ multiplex PCR. The sample consists of 45,000 or so clones, about three quarters of them appearing once. The CDR3 is made up of 14 amino acids. V gave up 0 bases and J gave up 10 bases, with 14 bases separating them. From germline, CDR1 is SGDLS and CDR2 YYNGEE. This chain connects TRBV9 to TRBJ1-5; D not resolved. The receptor's source is a human donor with non-small cell lung cancer who had a complete response to radiotherapy plus ipilimumab. The sample consisted of peripheral blood, taken from a patient treated with radiotherapy plus ipilimumab. This CDR3 reads CASSVGLAADPQHF. CDR3 nucleotides: TGTGCCAGCAGCGTAGGACTAGCGGCAGATCCCCAGCATTTT.